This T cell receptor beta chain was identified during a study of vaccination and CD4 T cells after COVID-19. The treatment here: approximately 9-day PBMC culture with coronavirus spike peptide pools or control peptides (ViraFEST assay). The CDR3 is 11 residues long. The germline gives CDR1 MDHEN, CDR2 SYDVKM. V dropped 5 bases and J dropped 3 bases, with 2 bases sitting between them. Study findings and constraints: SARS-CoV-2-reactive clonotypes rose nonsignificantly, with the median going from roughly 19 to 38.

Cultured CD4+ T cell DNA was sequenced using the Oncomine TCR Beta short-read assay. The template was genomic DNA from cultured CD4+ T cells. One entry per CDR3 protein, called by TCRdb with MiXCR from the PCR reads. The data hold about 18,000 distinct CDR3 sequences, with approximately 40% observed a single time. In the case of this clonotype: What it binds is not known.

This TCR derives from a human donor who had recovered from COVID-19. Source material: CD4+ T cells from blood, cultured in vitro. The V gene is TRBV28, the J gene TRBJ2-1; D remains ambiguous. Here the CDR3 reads CASSGYNEQFF. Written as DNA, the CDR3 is TGTGCCAGCAGTGGCTACAATGAGCAGTTCTTC.